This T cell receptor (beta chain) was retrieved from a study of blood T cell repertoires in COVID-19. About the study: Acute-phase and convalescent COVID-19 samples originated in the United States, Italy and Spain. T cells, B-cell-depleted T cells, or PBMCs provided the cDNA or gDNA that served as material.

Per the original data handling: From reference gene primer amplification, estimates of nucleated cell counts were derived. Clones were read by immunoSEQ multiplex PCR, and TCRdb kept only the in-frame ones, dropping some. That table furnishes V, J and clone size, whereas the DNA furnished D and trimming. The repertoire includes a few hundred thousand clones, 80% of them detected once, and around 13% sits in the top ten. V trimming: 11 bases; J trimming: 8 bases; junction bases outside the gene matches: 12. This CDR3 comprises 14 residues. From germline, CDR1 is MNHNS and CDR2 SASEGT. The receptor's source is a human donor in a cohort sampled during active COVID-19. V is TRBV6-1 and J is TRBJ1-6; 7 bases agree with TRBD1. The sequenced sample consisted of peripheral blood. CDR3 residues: CAGSLGQDHSPLHF. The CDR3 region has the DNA TGTGCCGGTTCTCTCGGACAGGATCATTCACCCCTCCACTTT.